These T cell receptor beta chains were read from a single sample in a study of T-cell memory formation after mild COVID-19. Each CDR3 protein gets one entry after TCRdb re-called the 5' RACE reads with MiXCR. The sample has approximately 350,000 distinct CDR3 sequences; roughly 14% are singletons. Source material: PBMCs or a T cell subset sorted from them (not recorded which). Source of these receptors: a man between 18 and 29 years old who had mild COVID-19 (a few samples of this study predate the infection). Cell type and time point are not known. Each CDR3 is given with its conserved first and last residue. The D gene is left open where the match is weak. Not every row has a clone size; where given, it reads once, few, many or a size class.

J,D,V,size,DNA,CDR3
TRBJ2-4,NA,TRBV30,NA,TGTGCCGGGCTACGTCAGGGACCGAAAAACATTCAGTACTTC,CAGLRQGPKNIQYF
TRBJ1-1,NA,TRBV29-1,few,TGCAGCGGGAGGGATTGGGTAGGGGCTAAAGCTTTCTTT,CSGRDWVGAKAFF
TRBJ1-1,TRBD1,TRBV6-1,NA,TGTGCCAGCAGTGCTCAACAGGGGCGCACTGAAGCTTTCTTT,CASSAQQGRTEAFF
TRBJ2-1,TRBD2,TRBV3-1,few,TGTGCCAGCAGGGCAGAGCGGGGGGACCACTACAATGAGCAGTTCTTC,CASRAERGDHYNEQFF
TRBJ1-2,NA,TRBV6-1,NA,TGTGCCAGCAGTGATACAGGTCACTATGGCTACACCTTC,CASSDTGHYGYTF
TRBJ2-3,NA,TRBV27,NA,TGTGCCAGCAGTTTTGGGGGCCTCCCTAGCACAGATACGCAGTATTTT,CASSFGGLPSTDTQYF
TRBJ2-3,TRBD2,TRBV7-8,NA,TGTGCCAGCAGCTTTACTAGCGGGGGGCGGAGCACAGATACGCAGTATTTT,CASSFTSGGRSTDTQYF
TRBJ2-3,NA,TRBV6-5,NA,TGTGCCAGCAAGGGTGTTGATACGCAGTATTTT,CASKGVDTQYF
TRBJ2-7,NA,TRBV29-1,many,TGCAGCGTTGAAGATCAGGAAGGGGCCTCCTACGAGCAGTACTTC,CSVEDQEGASYEQYF
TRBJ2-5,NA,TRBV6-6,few,TGTGCCAGCCTCGGTTATAGCTCGCAAGAGACCCAGTACTTC,CASLGYSSQETQYF
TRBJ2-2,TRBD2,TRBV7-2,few,TGTGCCATCCCGGGACTACGAGACGGGGAGCTGTTTTTT,CAIPGLRDGELFF
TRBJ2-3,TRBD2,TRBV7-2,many,TGTGCCAGCAGCTCGGGGCGGGGGGCCTTCGGGGCAGATACGCAGTATTTT,CASSSGRGAFGADTQYF
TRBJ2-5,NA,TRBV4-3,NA,TGCGCCAGCAGCCAAGACCTCTACCAAGAGACCCAGTACTTC,CASSQDLYQETQYF
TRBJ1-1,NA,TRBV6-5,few,TGTGCCAGCAGTTACTCTGGGGGAACGGGTGAAGCTTTCTTT,CASSYSGGTGEAFF
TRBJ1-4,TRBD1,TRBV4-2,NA,TGTGCCAGCAGCCAAGATCCGGGGACAGGGGTTGAAAAACTGTTTTTT,CASSQDPGTGVEKLFF
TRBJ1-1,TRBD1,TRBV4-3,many,TGCGCCAGCAGCCAGCAGGGGGACACTGAAGCTTTCTTT,CASSQQGDTEAFF
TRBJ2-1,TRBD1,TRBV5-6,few,TGTGCCAGCAGCGGTGCCGGGACAGGGGACAATGAGCAGTTCTTC,CASSGAGTGDNEQFF
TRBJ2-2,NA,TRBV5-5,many,TGTGCCAGCAGCCGACTAGATCCCGGGGAGCTGTTTTTT,CASSRLDPGELFF
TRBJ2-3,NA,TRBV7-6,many,TGTGCCAGCAGCCCCCCGTCCCAGACAGATACGCAGTATTTT,CASSPPSQTDTQYF
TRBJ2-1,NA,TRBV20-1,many,TGCAGAGCAATACAGGGCGCTAGCTCCTACAATGAGCAGTTCTTC,CRAIQGASSYNEQFF
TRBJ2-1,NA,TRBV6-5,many,TGTGCCAGCGCCCGGGACGCCGCCTACAATGAGCAGTTCTTC,CASARDAAYNEQFF
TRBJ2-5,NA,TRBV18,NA,TGTGCCAGCTCACCTATCGTCTCCTACCAAGAGACCCAGTACTTC,CASSPIVSYQETQYF
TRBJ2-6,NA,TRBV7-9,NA,TGTGCCAGCAGCTTAAGGCGGATAAGGGGCCCCCTTTACTCTGGGGCCAACGTCCTGACTTTC,CASSLRRIRGPLYSGANVLTF
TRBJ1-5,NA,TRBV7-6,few,TGTGCCAGCAGCTTAGCAGAGTTCCAGCCCCAGCATTTT,CASSLAEFQPQHF
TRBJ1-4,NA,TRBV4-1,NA,TGCGCCAGCAGCCAACGGATTATCGGGGAAGCAACTAATGAAAAACTGTTTTTT,CASSQRIIGEATNEKLFF
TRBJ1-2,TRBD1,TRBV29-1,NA,TGCAGCGAAGAGACAGGGGGCCGTGGCTACACCTTC,CSEETGGRGYTF
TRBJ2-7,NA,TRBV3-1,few,TGTGCCAGCAGCCAAGCTCAGGGGTCGTGGTACGAGCAGTACTTC,CASSQAQGSWYEQYF
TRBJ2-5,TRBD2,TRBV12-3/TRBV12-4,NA,TGTGCCAGCAGTCCGTCTAGCGGGGGGGCCCAAGAGACCCAGTACTTC,CASSPSSGGAQETQYF
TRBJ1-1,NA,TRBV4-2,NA,TGTGCCAGCAGCCAAGATCGGGCGGGCACTGAAGCTTTCTTT,CASSQDRAGTEAFF
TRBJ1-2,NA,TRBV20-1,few,TGCAGTGCTACCCCGGTCGACAGGCGATATGGCTACACCTTC,CSATPVDRRYGYTF
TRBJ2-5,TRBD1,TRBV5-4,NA,TGTGCCAGCAGCTGGGGACAGAGCGTTCGTGGAGAGACCCAGTACTTC,CASSWGQSVRGETQYF
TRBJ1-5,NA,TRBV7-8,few,TGTGCCAGCAGCTCCCGTGGGGGACTCAACCTGGGGGCCAATCAGCCCCAGCATTTT,CASSSRGGLNLGANQPQHF
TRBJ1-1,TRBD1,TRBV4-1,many,TGCGCCAGCAGAGCGACAGGGACGGGCACTGAAGCTTTCTTT,CASRATGTGTEAFF
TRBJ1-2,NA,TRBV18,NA,TGTGCCAGCTCACCGGCCTCCCTGGCAGGGACCCTCTATGGCTACACCTTC,CASSPASLAGTLYGYTF
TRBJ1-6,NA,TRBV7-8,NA,TGTGCCAGCAGCTGGATCGGCCAGGGAAATTCACCCCTCCACTTT,CASSWIGQGNSPLHF
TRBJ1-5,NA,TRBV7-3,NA,TGTGCCAGCAGCCCCTCCGCTCATTATAGCAATCAGCCCCAGCATTTT,CASSPSAHYSNQPQHF
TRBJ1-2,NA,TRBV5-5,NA,TGTGCCAGCAGCCACGACGCGGCGGGGCGGAGAGGCTACACCTTC,CASSHDAAGRRGYTF
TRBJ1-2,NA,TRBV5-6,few,TGTGCCAGCAGCCAACCACCCGCAGCAGGCTACACCTTC,CASSQPPAAGYTF
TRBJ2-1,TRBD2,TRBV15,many,TGTGCCATCACTAGCGGTCTCTACAATGAGCAGTTCTTC,CAITSGLYNEQFF
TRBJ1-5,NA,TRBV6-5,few,TGTGCCAGCAGTTACCAGGCAGGGCGCCAGCCCCAGCATTTT,CASSYQAGRQPQHF
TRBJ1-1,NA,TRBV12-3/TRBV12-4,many,TGTGCCAGCAGCTCAACAGCGATGAACACTGAAGCTTTCTTT,CASSSTAMNTEAFF
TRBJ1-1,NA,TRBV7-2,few,TGTGCCAGCAGCTTAACCTCCGGGGGAATCACTGAAGCTTTCTTT,CASSLTSGGITEAFF
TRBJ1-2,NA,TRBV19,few,TGTGCCAGTAGTCTCGGGGGGCTATGGTCTGGCTACACCTTC,CASSLGGLWSGYTF
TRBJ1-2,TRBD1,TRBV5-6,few,TGTGCCAGCAGCCTCCCTACGGGACAGGGGTACTATGGCTACACCTTC,CASSLPTGQGYYGYTF
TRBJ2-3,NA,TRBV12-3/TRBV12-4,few,TGTGCCAGCAGTTTGACGGCGCACACAGATACGCAGTATTTT,CASSLTAHTDTQYF
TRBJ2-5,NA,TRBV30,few,TGTGCCTGCACCCCGGGGGCATACGAGACCCAGTACTTC,CACTPGAYETQYF
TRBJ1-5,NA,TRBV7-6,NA,TGTGCCAGCAGCCCCGGATGGGGCGGCAATCAGCCCCAGCATTTT,CASSPGWGGNQPQHF
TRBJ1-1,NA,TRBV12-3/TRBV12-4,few,TGTGCCAGCAGTTTCTCTCAGGCGACGAACACTGAAGCTTTCTTT,CASSFSQATNTEAFF
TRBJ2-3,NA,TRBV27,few,TGTGCCAGCAGTAACTTCCCTTCGGGAGATACGCAGTATTTT,CASSNFPSGDTQYF
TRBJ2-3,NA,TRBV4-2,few,TGTGCCAGCAGCCAGGGACTCGCTGCCGATACGCAGTATTTT,CASSQGLAADTQYF
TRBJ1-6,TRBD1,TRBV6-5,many,TGTGCCAGCAGGACCTTGGGCAGGACAGGGGGGAGATCCCTCCACTTT,CASRTLGRTGGRSLHF
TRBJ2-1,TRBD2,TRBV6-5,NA,TGTGCCAGCACCCCGAGAGTAGCGGGGTTCAGTGAGCAGTTCTTC,CASTPRVAGFSEQFF
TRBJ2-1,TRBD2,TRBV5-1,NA,TGCGCCAGCAGCTTCGGGACTAGCGGCGATGATGAGCAGTTCTTC,CASSFGTSGDDEQFF
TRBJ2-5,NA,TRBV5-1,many,TGCGCCAGCAGCTTTGAGGATTCCCAGCGGGAGACCCAGTACTTC,CASSFEDSQRETQYF